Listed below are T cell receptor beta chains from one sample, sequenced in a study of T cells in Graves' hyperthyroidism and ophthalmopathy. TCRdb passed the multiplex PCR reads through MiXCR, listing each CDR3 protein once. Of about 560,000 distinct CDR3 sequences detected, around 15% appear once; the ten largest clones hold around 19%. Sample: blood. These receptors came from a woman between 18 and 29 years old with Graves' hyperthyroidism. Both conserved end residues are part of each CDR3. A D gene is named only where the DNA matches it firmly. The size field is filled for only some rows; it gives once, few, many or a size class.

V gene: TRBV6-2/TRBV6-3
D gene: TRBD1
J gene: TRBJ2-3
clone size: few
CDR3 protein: CASSYIRTGADTQYF
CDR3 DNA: TGTGCCAGCAGTTACATACGGACAGGGGCAGATACGCAGTATTTT

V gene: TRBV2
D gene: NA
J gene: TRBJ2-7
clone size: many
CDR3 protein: CASSAGGNRYEQYF
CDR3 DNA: TGTGCCAGCAGTGCCGGCGGGAATCGCTACGAGCAGTACTTC

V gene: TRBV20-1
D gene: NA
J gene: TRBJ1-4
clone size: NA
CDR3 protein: CSASFGREEKLFF
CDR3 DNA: TGCAGTGCTAGTTTTGGCAGGGAAGAAAAACTGTTTTTT

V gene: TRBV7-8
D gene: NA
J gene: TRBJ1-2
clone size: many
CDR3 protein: CASSTDGGYTF
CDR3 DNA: TGTGCCAGCAGCACCGACGGTGGCTACACCTTC

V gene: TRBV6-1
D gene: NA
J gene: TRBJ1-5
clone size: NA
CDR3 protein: CASSRHGSDQPQHF
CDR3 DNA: TGTGCCAGCAGCCGACACGGGTCGGATCAGCCCCAGCATTTT

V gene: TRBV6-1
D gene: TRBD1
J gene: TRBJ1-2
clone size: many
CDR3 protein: CASSVPGQNYGYTF
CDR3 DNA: TGTGCCAGCAGTGTACCGGGACAGAACTATGGCTACACCTTC

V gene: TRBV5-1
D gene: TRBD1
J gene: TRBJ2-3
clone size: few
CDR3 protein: CASSSPRQGSTDTQYF
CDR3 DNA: TGCGCCAGCAGCTCCCCTCGACAGGGAAGCACAGATACGCAGTATTTT

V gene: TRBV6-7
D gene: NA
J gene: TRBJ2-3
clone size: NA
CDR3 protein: CASPAPGCTDTQYF
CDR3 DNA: TGTGCCAGCCCTGCCCCAGGGTGCACAGATACGCAGTATTTT

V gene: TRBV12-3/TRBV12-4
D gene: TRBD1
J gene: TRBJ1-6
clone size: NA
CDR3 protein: CASSLGGRGPSPLHF
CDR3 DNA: TGTGCCAGCAGTTTAGGTGGCAGGGGGCCTTCACCCCTCCACTTT

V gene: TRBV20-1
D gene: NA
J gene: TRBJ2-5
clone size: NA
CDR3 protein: CSARHGSQETQYF
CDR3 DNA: TGCAGTGCTAGGCATGGTAGCCAAGAGACCCAGTACTTC

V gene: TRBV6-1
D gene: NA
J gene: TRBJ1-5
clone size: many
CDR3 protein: CAIQIEGINQPQHF
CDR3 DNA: TGTGCCATCCAGATCGAAGGGATCAATCAGCCCCAGCATTTT

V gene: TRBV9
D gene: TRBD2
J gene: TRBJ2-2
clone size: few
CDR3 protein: CASSQRLAAITGELFF
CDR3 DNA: TGTGCCAGCAGCCAACGACTAGCGGCGATCACCGGGGAGCTGTTTTTT

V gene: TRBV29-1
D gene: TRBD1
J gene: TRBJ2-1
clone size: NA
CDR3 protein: CSVEAGQGFEQCF
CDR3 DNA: TGCAGCGTTGAAGCGGGACAGGGGTTTGAGCAGTGCTTC

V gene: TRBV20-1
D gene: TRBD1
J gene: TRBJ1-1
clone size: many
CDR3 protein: CSARGPLTGTVHTEAFF
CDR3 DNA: TGCAGTGCTAGGGGACCCCTAACCGGGACAGTGCACACTGAAGCTTTCTTT

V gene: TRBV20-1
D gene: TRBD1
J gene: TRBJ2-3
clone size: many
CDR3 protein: CSAEPSGGVTDTQYF
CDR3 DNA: TGCAGTGCTGAGCCCTCAGGGGGCGTGACAGATACGCAGTATTTT

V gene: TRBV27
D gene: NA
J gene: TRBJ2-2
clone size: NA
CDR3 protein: CASSPSGATGELFF
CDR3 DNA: TGTGCCAGCAGCCCCTCAGGGGCCACCGGGGAGCTGTTTTTT

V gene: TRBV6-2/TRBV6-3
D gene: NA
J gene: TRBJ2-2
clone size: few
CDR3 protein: CASSSPGRNTNTGELFF
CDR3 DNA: TGTGCCAGCAGTTCGCCGGGACGTAATACGAACACCGGGGAGCTGTTTTTT

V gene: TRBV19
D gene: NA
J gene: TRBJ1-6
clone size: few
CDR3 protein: CASRPEDGSPLHF
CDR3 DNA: TGTGCCAGTAGGCCGGAGGATGGTTCACCCCTCCACTTT

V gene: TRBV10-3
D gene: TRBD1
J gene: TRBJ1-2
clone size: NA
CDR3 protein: CAIPGQTNYGYTF
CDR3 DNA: TGTGCCATCCCGGGACAGACGAACTATGGCTACACCTTC

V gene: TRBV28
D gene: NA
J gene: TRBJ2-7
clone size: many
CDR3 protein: CASSLYSPGQSYEQYF
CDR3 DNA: TGTGCCAGCAGTTTATATTCCCCCGGACAGTCTTACGAGCAGTACTTC

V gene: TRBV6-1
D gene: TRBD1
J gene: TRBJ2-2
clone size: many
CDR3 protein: CASSRQGDTGELFF
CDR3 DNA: TGTGCCAGCAGTCGACAGGGTGACACCGGGGAGCTGTTTTTT

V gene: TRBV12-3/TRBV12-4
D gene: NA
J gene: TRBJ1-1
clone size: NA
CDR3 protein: CASGLKQNTEAFF
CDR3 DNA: TGTGCCAGCGGTTTAAAACAGAACACTGAAGCTTTCTTT

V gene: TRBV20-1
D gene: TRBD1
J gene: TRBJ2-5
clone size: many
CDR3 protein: CSARTGQETQYF
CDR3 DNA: TGCAGTGCAAGGACAGGGCAAGAGACCCAGTACTTC

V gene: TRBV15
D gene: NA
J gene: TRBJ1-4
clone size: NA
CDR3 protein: CATSRVGLGNEKLFF
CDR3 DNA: TGTGCCACCAGCAGAGTGGGACTAGGAAATGAAAAACTGTTTTTT

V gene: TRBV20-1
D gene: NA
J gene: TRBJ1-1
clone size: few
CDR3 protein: CSVAREATAEAFF
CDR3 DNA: TGCAGTGTCGCGCGCGAGGCCACCGCTGAAGCTTTCTTT

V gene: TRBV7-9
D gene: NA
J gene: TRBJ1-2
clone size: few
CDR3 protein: CASTSGGGSSYGYTF
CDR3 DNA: TGTGCCAGCACCTCCGGGGGAGGAAGCAGCTATGGCTACACCTTC

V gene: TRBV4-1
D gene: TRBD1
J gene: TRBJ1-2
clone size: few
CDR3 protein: CASGTGRGYGYTF
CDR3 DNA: TGCGCCAGTGGGACAGGGCGAGGGTATGGCTACACCTTC

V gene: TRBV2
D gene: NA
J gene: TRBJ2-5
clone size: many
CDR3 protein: CAIQARDRLQTQYF
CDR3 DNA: TGTGCCATCCAAGCCCGGGACCGCCTCCAGACCCAGTACTTC

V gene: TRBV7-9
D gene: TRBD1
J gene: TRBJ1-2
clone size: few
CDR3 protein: CASSSNRDSNRYGYTF
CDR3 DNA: TGTGCCAGCAGCTCCAACCGGGACAGTAATCGGTATGGCTACACCTTC

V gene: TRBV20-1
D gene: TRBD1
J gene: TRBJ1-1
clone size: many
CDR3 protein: CSANTGQTRGAFF
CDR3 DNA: TGCAGTGCTAATACCGGCCAAACCAGGGGGGCTTTCTTT

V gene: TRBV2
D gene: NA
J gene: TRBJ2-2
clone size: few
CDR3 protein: CASRGGWDGELFF
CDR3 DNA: TGTGCCAGCAGAGGAGGGTGGGACGGGGAGCTGTTTTTT

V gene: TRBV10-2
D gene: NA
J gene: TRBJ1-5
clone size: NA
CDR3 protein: CASSGTAEHNQPQHF
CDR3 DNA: TGCGCCAGCAGTGGGACGGCGGAACACAATCAGCCCCAGCATTTT

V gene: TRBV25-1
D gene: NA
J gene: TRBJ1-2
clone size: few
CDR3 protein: CASSDLRRNYGYTF
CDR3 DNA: TGTGCCAGCAGTGACCTCAGGCGTAACTATGGCTACACCTTC

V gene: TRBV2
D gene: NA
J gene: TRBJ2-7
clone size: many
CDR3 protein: CASSDLFPGAYEQYF
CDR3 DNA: TGTGCCAGCAGTGATCTCTTTCCGGGGGCCTACGAGCAGTACTTC

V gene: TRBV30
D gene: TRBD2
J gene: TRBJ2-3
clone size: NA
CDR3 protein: CAWRGLAGGPGAVDTQYF
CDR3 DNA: TGTGCCTGGAGGGGGCTAGCGGGAGGGCCTGGTGCTGTAGATACGCAGTATTTT

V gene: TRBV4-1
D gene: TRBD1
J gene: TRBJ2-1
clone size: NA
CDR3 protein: CASSLGQGKYEPYF
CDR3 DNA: TGCGCCAGCAGCCTAGGACAGGGAAAGTACGAGCCGTACTTC

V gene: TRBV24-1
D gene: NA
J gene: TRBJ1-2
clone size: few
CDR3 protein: CATSDQNYGYTF
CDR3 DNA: TGTGCCACCAGTGATCAGAACTATGGCTACACCTTC

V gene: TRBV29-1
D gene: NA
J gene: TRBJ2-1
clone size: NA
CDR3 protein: CSVETARKSYNEQFF
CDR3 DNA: TGCAGCGTTGAAACCGCTAGAAAATCCTACAATGAGCAGTTCTTC

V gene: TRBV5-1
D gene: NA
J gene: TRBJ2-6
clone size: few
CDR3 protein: CASSLVAGVRLTGANVLTF
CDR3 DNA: TGCGCCAGCAGCTTGGTGGCAGGGGTTCGGTTGACAGGGGCCAACGTCCTGACTTTC

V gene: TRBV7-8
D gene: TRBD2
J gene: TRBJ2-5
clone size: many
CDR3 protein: CASSVRTSGQETQYF
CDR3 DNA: TGTGCCAGCAGCGTAAGGACTAGCGGTCAAGAGACCCAGTACTTC

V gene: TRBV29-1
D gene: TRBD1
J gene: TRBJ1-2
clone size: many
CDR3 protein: CSEKTGSRYTF
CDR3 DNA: TGCAGCGAAAAGACAGGGTCCCGCTACACCTTC

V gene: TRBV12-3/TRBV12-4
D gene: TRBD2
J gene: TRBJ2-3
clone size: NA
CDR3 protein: CASNAGGRTSTDTQYF
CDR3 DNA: TGTGCCAGCAACGCTGGCGGGAGAACCTCCACAGATACGCAGTATTTT

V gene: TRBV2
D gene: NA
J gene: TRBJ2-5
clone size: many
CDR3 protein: CASKGQETQYF
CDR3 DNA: TGTGCCAGCAAGGGGCAAGAGACCCAGTACTTC

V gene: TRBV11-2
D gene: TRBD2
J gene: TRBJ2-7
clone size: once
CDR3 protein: CASSSGGAGVLYEQYF
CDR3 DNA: TGTGCCAGCAGTTCCGGGGGGGCAGGGGTCCTTTACGAGCAGTACTTC

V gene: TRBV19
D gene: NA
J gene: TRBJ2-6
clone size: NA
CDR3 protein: CASRRAAGANVLTF
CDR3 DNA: TGTGCCAGTAGGCGAGCTGCTGGGGCCAACGTCCTGACTTTC